The source of this T cell receptor beta chain is a study of shared clonotypes between healthy human individuals. About the study: Every donor yielded three CD4 naive, three CD4 memory, two CD8 naive and one CD8 memory plate. Overall study findings and caveats: Generally, estimated richness proved larger in naive subsets than it did in memory subsets. A reduction in generation probabilities was seen for non-shared clonotypes relative to those shared by all four donors.

Here immunoSEQ multiplex PCR was the method, and the copy in TCRdb shows in-frame clones only, minus some. Here the sample spans roughly 330,000 clones, 74% being singletons. As for this clone: Its antigen is undetermined.

Germline V lookup: CDR1 MNHEY, CDR2 SVGAGI. V dropped 6 bases and J dropped 4 bases, with 12 bases sitting between them. CDR3 length: 13 residues. The rearrangement joins TRBV6-5 to TRBJ1-2; a possible D gene is TRBD1 (6 bases). Material for sequencing was memory CD4+ T cells sorted from blood. Subset noted: CD45RA-negative fraction. This sequence was found in a man under 40 in good health. CDR3 loop: CASRMPGAYGYTF. The CDR3 nucleotides read TGTGCCAGCAGGATGCCGGGGGCCTATGGCTACACCTTC.